This T cell receptor beta chain came from a study of blood T cell repertoires in COVID-19. About the study: Sites across the United States, Italy and Spain contributed samples from acute and convalescent COVID-19. PBMCs, B-cell-depleted T cells, or T cells provided the cDNA or gDNA that made up the material.

In the authors' methods: Amplification with reference gene primers provided the estimates of nucleated cell counts. Measured with immunoSEQ multiplex PCR; TCRdb has only the in-frame clones, and not every one. V and J calls and clone size come straight from that table; D and trimming were deduced from the DNA. The data show 120,000 to 150,000 clones, with 70% to 80% seen just once and around 16% held by the top ten. What was sequenced was peripheral blood. This TCR was sampled from a middle-aged man with acute or convalescent COVID-19.

The CDR3 is CATSDLPGLAGPYEQYV. The CDR3 region has the DNA TGTGCCACCAGTGATCTACCGGGACTAGCGGGGCCCTACGAGCAGTACGTC. J is TRBJ2-7 and V is TRBV24-1; 13 nucleotides align to TRBD2. The CDR3 extends over 17 amino acids. The ends lost 3 bases at V and 2 bases at J; junction bases unmatched: 6. CDR1 is KGHDR, CDR2 SFDVKD, per germline.